One sample yielded the 13 T cell receptor beta chains listed below, sequenced in a study of T cell responses to AZD1222 COVID-19 vaccine. Sequencing used immunoSEQ multiplex PCR; TCRdb keeps in-frame clones, though not all of them. Of 140,000 to 150,000 clones detected, 93% appear once; the ten largest clones hold 5% to 6.5%. The sample in question was peripheral blood, obtained on day 0 of AZD1222 vaccination. All receptors derive from an adult in good health.

The chain recombines TRBV28 with TRBJ2-3; D gene unclear. The CDR3 extends over 13 amino acids. With 4 bases removed from V and 2 bases from J, the gap between germline ends came to 7 bases. Germline loops: CDR1 MDHEN, CDR2 SYDVKM. The CDR3 here is CASSSHHTDTQYF. CDR3 DNA: TGTGCCAGCAGTTCTCACCACACAGATACGCAGTATTTT.

This chain connects TRBV19 to TRBJ1-4, with TRBD1 identical over 8 bases. The CDR3 spans 15 residues. With V trimmed by 1 base and J by 7 bases, 5 bases remained unmatched. Germline CDR1 LNHDA, CDR2 SQIVND (reference sequence). In nucleotides, the CDR3 is TGTGCCAGTAGTATAGGAGCAGGGGGCACTGAAAAACTGTTTTTT. Protein: CASSIGAGGTEKLFF.

The chain couples TRBV4-1 to TRBJ2-5; D gene uncertain. Trimming removed 0 bases at V and 4 bases at J, with 6 bases between. This CDR3 is 13 amino acids long. Germline values: CDR1 MGHRA, CDR2 YSYEKL. The CDR3 protein is CASSQEGAETQYF. DNA of the CDR3: TGCGCCAGCAGCCAAGAAGGAGCAGAGACCCAGTACTTC.

This chain uses TRBV28 with TRBJ1-2; 7 bases align to TRBD1. This CDR3 region has 14 residues. In germline, CDR1 is MDHEN, CDR2 SYDVKM. The V and J ends lost 5 bases and 5 bases, in that order; junction bases with no gene match: 8. The CDR3 region has the DNA TGTGCCAGCAGTCCACCTGACAGGGCGTATGGCTACACCTTC. Translating gives CASSPPDRAYGYTF.

The sample holds one count of this clone. This chain uses TRBV12-3 or TRBV12-4 with TRBJ1-5; 11 bases are shared with TRBD1. The CDR3 runs to 13 residues. V was clipped by 8 bases and J by 10 bases; unmatched bases: 7. Here the CDR3 reads CASHGTGGRPQHF. In DNA, the CDR3 is TGTGCCAGCCATGGGACAGGGGGGCGTCCCCAGCATTTT.

The V gene is TRBV6-1, the J gene TRBJ2-7, with D tentatively TRBD1 (6 bases). The V end lost 0 bases, the J end lost 2 bases, and 11 bases lay between the germline ends. There are 15 residues in the CDR3. From germline, CDR1 is MNHNS and CDR2 SASEGT. The CDR3 reads CASSEAWQGTYEQYF. CDR3 bases: TGTGCCAGCAGTGAAGCGTGGCAGGGGACCTACGAGCAGTACTTC.

This clone was found a few times. This chain uses TRBV19 with TRBJ2-7; 9 nucleotides align to TRBD2. Trimming removed 9 bases from V and 2 bases from J; junction bases left unmatched: 11. The germline V gene encodes CDR1 LNHDA and CDR2 SQIVND (reference sequence). The CDR3 covers 15 residues. The chain's CDR3 is CASKGGRAPTYEQYF. In DNA, the CDR3 is TGTGCCAGCAAGGGCGGGAGGGCCCCGACCTACGAGCAGTACTTC.

This chain connects TRBV19 to TRBJ2-3, with a tentative D call TRBD2 (6 bases). V was clipped by 5 bases and J by 1 base, with 10 bases between them. This CDR3 is 14 amino acids long. Germline V lookup: CDR1 LNHDA, CDR2 SQIVND (reference sequence). The CDR3 here is CASSRGGRTDTQYF. CDR3 bases: TGTGCCAGTAGTCGGGGAGGCCGCACAGATACGCAGTATTTT.

This chain joins TRBV7-9 and TRBJ2-7; a weak D match, TRBD1 (6 bases). The CDR3 sequence is 13 residues long. V was pared by 5 bases and J by 0 bases, with 8 bases between. Germline lookup yields CDR1 SEHNR and CDR2 FQNEAQ (reference sequence). CDR3: CASSGQLSYEQYF. The CDR3 DNA follows: TGTGCCAGCAGCGGACAGCTCTCCTACGAGCAGTACTTC.

The chain joins TRBV7-9 to TRBJ1-2; 7 bases match TRBD1. This CDR3 has 14 amino acids. Germline V gene lookup returns CDR1 SEHNR and CDR2 FQNEAQ (reference sequence). The V and J ends lost 5 bases and 4 bases, in that order; junction bases with no gene match: 7. CDR3 nucleotide sequence: TGTGCCAGCAGCCTCGAGACAGGGCCCTATGGCTACACCTTC. Translated: CASSLETGPYGYTF.

CDR3 protein: CSVKGGANTGELFF. Written as DNA, the CDR3 is TGCAGCGTGAAGGGGGGGGCGAACACCGGGGAGCTGTTTTTT. The chain joins TRBV29-1 to TRBJ2-2, with D perhaps TRBD2 (7 bases). The V and J ends lost 6 bases and 0 bases respectively, with 11 bases between them. The CDR3 is 14 amino acids. CDR1 is SQVTM and CDR2 is ANQGSEA in the germline V gene.

The V gene is TRBV2, the J gene TRBJ1-6; 8 bases map to TRBD1. Germline CDR1 and CDR2: SNHLY and FYNNEI. J gave up 8 bases and V 6 bases, and 3 bases lay outside the gene matches. The CDR3 totals 13 residues. CDR3 nucleotides: TGTGCCAGCAGCGCCAGGGGGCATTCACCCCTCCACTTT. Amino acids: CASSARGHSPLHF.

The chain links TRBV28 to TRBJ2-5, with D perhaps being TRBD1 or TRBD2 (6 bases each). V was pared by 4 bases and J by 5 bases, with 17 bases between. The CDR3 has 15 amino acids. Per germline, CDR1 MDHEN and CDR2 SYDVKM. The DNA for the CDR3 is TGTGCCAGCAGTTCACAAGGAGGGGGGAGGGAGACCCAGTACTTC. This translates into CASSSQGGGRETQYF.